Following are 11 T cell receptor beta chains from one sample sequenced in a study of prognosis after radiotherapy for stage I lung cancer. Researchers used two-round multiplex PCR to amplify TCR beta CDR3 starting from genomic DNA. Every TRBV and TRBJ gene had its own specific primer in first-round PCR. MiXCR was run by TCRdb on the multiplex PCR reads, yielding one entry per CDR3 protein. This table holds some 56,000 distinct CDR3 sequences, less than 30% found once. The material was PBMCs, obtained before or after stereotactic body radiation therapy (not recorded which). The receptors were gathered from a donor aged 50 or older with non-small cell lung cancer.

This clonotype was detected many times. The chain combines TRBV7-9 with TRBJ1-4; possibly TRBD1 for D (5 bases). This CDR3 region has 15 residues. Trimming removed 8 bases at V and 0 bases at J, with 13 bases between. Per germline, CDR1 SEHNR and CDR2 FQNEAQ (reference sequence). The CDR3 DNA follows: TGTGCCAGCTCCTCCATGACAGCAACTAATGAAAAACTGTTTTTT. Amino acid sequence: CASSSMTATNEKLFF. The full variable domain, with the rest looked up from reference TRBV7-9 and TRBJ1-4, is DTGVSQNPRHKITKRGQNVTFRCDPISEHNRLYWYRQTLGQGPEFLTYFQNEAQLEKSRLLSDRFSAERPKGSFSTLEIQRTEQGDSAMYLCASSSMTATNEKLFFGSGTQLSVL.

This clonotype was recorded at least ten times. This chain joins TRBV7-9 and TRBJ2-3; a possible D gene is TRBD1 (6 bases). Deletions cut 4 bases from V and 2 bases from J, with 10 bases between. Germline CDR1 SEHNR, CDR2 FQNEAQ (reference sequence). This CDR3 contains 14 residues. The CDR3 is CASSSRDITDTQYF. CDR3 coding DNA: TGTGCCAGCAGCTCCCGGGACATCACAGATACGCAGTATTTT.

This clonotype came up many times. The genes are TRBV9 and TRBJ2-3, with D perhaps matching TRBD2 (6 bases). CDR1 SGDLS and CDR2 YYNGEE come from the germline V gene. V was trimmed by 1 base and J by 3 bases, leaving 12 bases between them. The CDR3 is made up of 15 amino acids. CDR3 in amino acids: CASSVMTGETDTQYF. For the CDR3, the DNA is TGTGCCAGCAGCGTAATGACGGGGGAGACAGATACGCAGTATTTT.

This clonotype appeared many times. The chain has TRBV9 and TRBJ2-5; TRBD2 is a possible D gene (7 bases). The CDR3 length is 17 residues. Trimming removed 0 bases from V and 0 bases from J, with 15 bases in between. CDR1 and CDR2 from the germline V gene are SGDLS and YYNGEE. The CDR3 DNA reads as TGTGCCAGCAGCGTAGGGTGGGGGGGCGGGTACCAAGAGACCCAGTACTTC. Amino acids: CASSVGWGGGYQETQYF.

This clonotype has ten or more counts. The CDR3 DNA reads TGTGCCAGCAGGCACAGGGGGCGGAACACTGAAGCTTTCTTT. Translation: CASRHRGRNTEAFF. J is TRBJ1-1 and V is TRBV11-1, with 9 positions matching TRBD1. Trimming at V came to 6 bases and at J to 1 base, leaving 3 bases not matched to a gene. Germline lookup yields CDR1 SGHAT and CDR2 FQDESV (reference sequence). The CDR3 is made up of 14 amino acids.

This clonotype was seen ten or more times. The gene calls are TRBV20-1 and TRBJ1-2, with D uncertain. The CDR3 sequence is 12 residues long. V was shortened by 0 bases and J by 4 bases, with 6 bases between the two germline ends. CDR1 is DFQATT and CDR2 is SNEGSKA in the germline V gene (reference sequence). CDR3 DNA: TGCAGTGCTAGAGATAGGAGCTATGGCTACACCTTC. As protein: CSARDRSYGYTF.

This chain joins TRBV27 and TRBJ1-1, with D possibly TRBD1 on 5 matching bases. CDR1 MNHEY and CDR2 SMNVEV come from the germline V gene (reference sequence). V lost 9 bases, J lost 4 bases, and 12 bases lay in between. The length of the CDR3 is 12 residues. The CDR3 DNA reads TGTGCCAGAAGCAGGGCCGGCACTGAAGCTTTCTTT. It is translated as CARSRAGTEAFF.

In its sample, this clonotype was seen many times. The chain recombines TRBV6-1 with TRBJ1-5; no definite D call. Germline V gene lookup returns CDR1 MNHNS and CDR2 SASEGT. The CDR3 consists of 14 residues. Deletions cut 7 bases from V and 1 base from J, with 11 bases between. Here the CDR3 reads CASTDGASNQPQHF. DNA of the CDR3: TGTGCCAGCACGGATGGCGCGAGCAATCAGCCCCAGCATTTT.

This clonotype was counted ten times or more. This sequence joins TRBV4-2 and TRBJ1-2; D possibly corresponds to TRBD1 (5 bases). CDR1 and CDR2 from the germline V gene are LGHNA and YNFKEQ. The V end lost 4 bases, the J end lost 4 bases, and 19 bases lay between the germline ends. This CDR3 spans 16 amino acids. CDR3 coding DNA: TGTGCCAGCAGCCCTCTCGGAAGCCAGGGCGGCTATGGCTACACCTTC. Its translation: CASSPLGSQGGYGYTF.

This clonotype was detected ten times or more. This chain links TRBV5-1 with TRBJ2-3; no definite D call. V lost 2 bases to trimming and J lost 4 bases, with 14 bases between them. Germline V gene sequence: CDR1 SGHRS, CDR2 YFSETQ. This CDR3 spans 15 amino acids. CDR3 residues: CASSFRPNAADTQYF. In DNA, the CDR3 is TGCGCCAGCAGCTTCCGGCCCAACGCTGCAGATACGCAGTATTTT.

With regard to this clonotype: Relative to the germline gene, one junction end is altered; a read error may explain this. The chain joins TRBV6-2 or TRBV6-3 to TRBJ1-6; D is undetermined. The CDR3 covers 12 residues. Germline CDR1 MNHEY, CDR2 SVGEGT. The CDR3 DNA sequence: TGTGCCAGCAGTCCAACCCCGGGCCCCTTCAACTTT. It specifies CASSPTPGPFNF.